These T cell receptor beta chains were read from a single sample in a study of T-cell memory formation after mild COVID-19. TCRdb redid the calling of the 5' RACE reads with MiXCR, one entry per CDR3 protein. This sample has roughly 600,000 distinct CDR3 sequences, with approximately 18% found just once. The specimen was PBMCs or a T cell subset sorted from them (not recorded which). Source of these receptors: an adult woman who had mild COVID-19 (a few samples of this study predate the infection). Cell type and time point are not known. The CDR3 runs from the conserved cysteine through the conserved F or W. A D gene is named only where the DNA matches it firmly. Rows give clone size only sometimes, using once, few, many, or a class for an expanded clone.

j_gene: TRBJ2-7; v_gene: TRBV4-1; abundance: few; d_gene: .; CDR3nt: TGCGCCAGCAGCCAAGATTCAGGGTACGAGCAGTACTTC; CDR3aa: CASSQDSGYEQYF
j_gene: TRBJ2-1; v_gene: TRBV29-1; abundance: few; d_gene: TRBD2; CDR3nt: TGCAGCGTTGTTGGCCAAACTTATCAGCGGGGGCAGTTCTTC; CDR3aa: CSVVGQTYQRGQFF
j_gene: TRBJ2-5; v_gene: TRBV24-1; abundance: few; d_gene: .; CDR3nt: TGTGCCACCAGTGATTGGGTTACCGGGACCGTGAAGACCCAGTACTTC; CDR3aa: CATSDWVTGTVKTQYF
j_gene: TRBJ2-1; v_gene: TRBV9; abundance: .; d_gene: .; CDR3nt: TGTGCCAGCAGCGTAGCATCACGGAATGAGCAGTTCTTC; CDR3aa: CASSVASRNEQFF
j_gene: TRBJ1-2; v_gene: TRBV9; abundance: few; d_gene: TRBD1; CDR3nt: TGTGCCAGCAGCCCTTGGACAGGGCAGTATGGCTACACCTTC; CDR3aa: CASSPWTGQYGYTF
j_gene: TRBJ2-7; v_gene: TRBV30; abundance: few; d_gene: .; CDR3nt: TGTGCCTGGAGTGTTGGGTCCGCCACCTACGAGCAGTACTTC; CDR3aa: CAWSVGSATYEQYF
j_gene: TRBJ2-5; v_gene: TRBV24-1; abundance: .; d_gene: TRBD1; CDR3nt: TGTGCCACCAGTGGACCCGACAGGGGCCTGCGGGAGACCCAGTACTTC; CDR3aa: CATSGPDRGLRETQYF
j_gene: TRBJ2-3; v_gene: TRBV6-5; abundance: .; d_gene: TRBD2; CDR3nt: TGTGCCAGCAGTTACCTTGCTAGCGGGGGGTCGGATACGCAGTATTTT; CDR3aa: CASSYLASGGSDTQYF
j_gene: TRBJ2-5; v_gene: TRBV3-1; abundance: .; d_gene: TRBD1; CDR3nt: TGTGCCAGCAGCCAAGACTGGACAGGGGGCTATTTGGAGACCCAGTACTTC; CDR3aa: CASSQDWTGGYLETQYF
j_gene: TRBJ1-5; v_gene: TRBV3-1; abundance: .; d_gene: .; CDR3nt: TGTGCCAGCAGCCCTCTGGGAGGCGGTCAGCCCCAGCATTTT; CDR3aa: CASSPLGGGQPQHF
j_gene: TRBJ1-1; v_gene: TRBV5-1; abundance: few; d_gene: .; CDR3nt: TGCGCCAGCAGCTTGCACGCAGAAGCTTTCTTT; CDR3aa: CASSLHAEAFF
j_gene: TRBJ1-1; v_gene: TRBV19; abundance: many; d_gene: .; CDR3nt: TGTGCCAGTAGTATAGGGGGGATGAACACTGAAGCTTTCTTT; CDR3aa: CASSIGGMNTEAFF